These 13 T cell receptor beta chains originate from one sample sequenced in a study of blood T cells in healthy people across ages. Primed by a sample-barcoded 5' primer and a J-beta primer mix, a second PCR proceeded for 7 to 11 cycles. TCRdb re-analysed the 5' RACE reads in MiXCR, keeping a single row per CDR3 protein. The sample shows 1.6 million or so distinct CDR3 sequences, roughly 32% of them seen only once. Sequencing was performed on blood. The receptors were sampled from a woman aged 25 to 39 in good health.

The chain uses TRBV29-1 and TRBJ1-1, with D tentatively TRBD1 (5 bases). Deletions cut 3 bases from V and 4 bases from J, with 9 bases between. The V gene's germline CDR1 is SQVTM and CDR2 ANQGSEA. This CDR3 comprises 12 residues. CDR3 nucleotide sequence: TGCAGCGTTGATTCGGGGGGCACTGAAGCTTTCTTT. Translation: CSVDSGGTEAFF.

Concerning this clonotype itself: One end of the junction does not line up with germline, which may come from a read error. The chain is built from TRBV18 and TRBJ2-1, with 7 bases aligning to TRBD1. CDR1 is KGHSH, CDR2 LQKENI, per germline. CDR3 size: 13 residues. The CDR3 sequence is CATSDRVDNEQLF. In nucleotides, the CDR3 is TGTGCCACAAGCGACAGGGTAGACAATGAGCAGCTCTTC. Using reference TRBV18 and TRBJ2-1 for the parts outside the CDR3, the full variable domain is NAGVMQNPRHLVRRRGQEARLRCSPMKGHSHVYWYRQLPEEGLKFMVYLQKENIIDESGMPKERFSAEFPKEGPSILRIQQVVRGDSAAYFCATSDRVDNEQLFGPGTRLTVL.

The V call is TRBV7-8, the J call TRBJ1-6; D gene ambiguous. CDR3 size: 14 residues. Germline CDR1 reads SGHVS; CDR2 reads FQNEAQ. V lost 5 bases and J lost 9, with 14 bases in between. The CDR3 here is CASSPEIYGSPLHF. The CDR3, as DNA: TGTGCCAGCAGCCCGGAGATATACGGTTCACCCCTCCACTTT.

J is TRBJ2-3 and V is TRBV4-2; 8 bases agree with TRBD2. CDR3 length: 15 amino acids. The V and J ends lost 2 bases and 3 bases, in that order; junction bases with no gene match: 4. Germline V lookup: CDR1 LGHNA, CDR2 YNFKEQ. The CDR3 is CASSQSGGNTDTQYF. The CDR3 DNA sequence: TGTGCCAGCAGCCAAAGCGGGGGAAATACAGATACGCAGTATTTT.

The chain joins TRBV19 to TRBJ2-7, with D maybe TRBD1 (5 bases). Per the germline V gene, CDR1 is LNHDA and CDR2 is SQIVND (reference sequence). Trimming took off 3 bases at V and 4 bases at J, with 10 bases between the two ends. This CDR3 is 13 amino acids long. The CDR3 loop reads CASSMKQGYEQYF. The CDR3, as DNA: TGTGCCAGTAGTATGAAGCAGGGTTACGAGCAGTACTTC.

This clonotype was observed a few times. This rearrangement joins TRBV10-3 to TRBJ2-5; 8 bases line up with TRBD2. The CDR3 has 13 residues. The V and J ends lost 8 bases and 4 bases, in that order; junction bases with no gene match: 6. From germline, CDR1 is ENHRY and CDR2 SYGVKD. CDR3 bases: TGTGCCATCTGCCCAGCGGGGGCAGAGACCCAGTACTTC. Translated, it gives CAICPAGAETQYF.

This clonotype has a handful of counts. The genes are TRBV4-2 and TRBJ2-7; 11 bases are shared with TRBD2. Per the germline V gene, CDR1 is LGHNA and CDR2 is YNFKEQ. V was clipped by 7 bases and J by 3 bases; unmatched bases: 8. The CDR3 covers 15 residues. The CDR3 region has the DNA TGTGCCAGCAAAAGGGGACTAGCGGATTTCTACGAGCAGTACTTC. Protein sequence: CASKRGLADFYEQYF.

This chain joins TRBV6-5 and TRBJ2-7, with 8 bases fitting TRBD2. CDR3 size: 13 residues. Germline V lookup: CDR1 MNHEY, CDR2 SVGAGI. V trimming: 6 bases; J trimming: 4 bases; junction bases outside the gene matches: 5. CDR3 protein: CASRRLARYEQYF. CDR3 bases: TGTGCCAGCAGAAGACTAGCGAGGTACGAGCAGTACTTC.

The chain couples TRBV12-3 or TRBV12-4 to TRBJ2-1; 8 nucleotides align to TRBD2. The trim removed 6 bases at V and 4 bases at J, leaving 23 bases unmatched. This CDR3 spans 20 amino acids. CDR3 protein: CASSPRVGQGTRLFYNEQFF. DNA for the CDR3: TGTGCCAGCAGCCCCCGTGTGGGTCAGGGGACTAGACTTTTTTACAATGAGCAGTTCTTC.

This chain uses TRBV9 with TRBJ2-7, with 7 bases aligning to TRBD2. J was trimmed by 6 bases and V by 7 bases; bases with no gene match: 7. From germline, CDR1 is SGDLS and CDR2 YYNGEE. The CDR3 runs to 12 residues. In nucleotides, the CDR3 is TGTGCCAGCGGGCTAGGGGAGGGCGAGCAGTACTTC. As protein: CASGLGEGEQYF.

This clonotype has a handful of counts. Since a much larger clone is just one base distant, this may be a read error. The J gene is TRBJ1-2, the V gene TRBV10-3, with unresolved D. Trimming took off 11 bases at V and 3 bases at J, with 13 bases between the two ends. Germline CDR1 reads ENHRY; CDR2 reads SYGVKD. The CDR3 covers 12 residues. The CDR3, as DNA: TGTGCCGCACCAGAGACCTACTATGGCTACACCTTC. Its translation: CAAPETYYGYTF.

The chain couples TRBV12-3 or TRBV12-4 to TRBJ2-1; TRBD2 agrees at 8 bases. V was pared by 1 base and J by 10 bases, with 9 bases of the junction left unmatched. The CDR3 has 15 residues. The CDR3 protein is CASSLVIGGAIEQFF. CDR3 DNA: TGTGCCAGCAGTTTAGTAATCGGGGGGGCCATCGAGCAGTTCTTC.

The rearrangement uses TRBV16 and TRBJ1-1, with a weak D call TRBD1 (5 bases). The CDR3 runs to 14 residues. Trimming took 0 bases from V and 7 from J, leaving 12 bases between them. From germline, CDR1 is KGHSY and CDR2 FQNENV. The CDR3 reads CASSQSRGRGEAFF. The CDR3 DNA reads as TGTGCCAGCAGCCAATCAAGGGGAAGGGGTGAAGCTTTCTTT.